This T cell receptor beta chain was recovered during a study of shared clonotypes between healthy human individuals. Germline lookup yields CDR1 SGHNT and CDR2 YYREEE (reference sequence). The CDR3 runs 16 residues. V lost 0 bases to trimming and J lost 0 bases, with 13 bases between them. Sequencing used immunoSEQ multiplex PCR; TCRdb keeps in-frame clones, though not all of them. The top ten clones hold 0.11% of a sample with around 600,000 clones, 85% to 95% of them seen once. The naive CD8 fraction comprised CD45RO-negative cells positively selected for CCR7 and excluded terminally differentiated effector memory CD45RA+ cells.

This receptor was taken from a woman between 25 and 40 years old in good health. This rearrangement joins TRBV5-4 to TRBJ2-7; the D gene is possibly TRBD2 (6 bases). What was sequenced was naive CD8+ T cells sorted from blood. The CDR3 loop reads CASSLVTGVASYEQYF. CDR3 coding DNA: TGTGCCAGCAGCTTGGTTACGGGGGTAGCCTCCTACGAGCAGTACTTC.